A selection of T cell receptor beta chains follows, all from one sample in a study of control samples from healthy donors and cancer patients. TCRdb's table, derived via immunoSEQ multiplex PCR, lists solely in-frame clones and lacks some. The repertoire holds around 75,000 clones, roughly 92% seen once, with approximately 5.8% in the top ten. The sample was blood. The receptors here all came from a woman aged 55-75 years in good health. The CDR3 runs from the conserved cysteine through the conserved F or W. A D gene is named only where the DNA matches it firmly. The size field is filled for only some rows; it gives once, few, many or a size class.

D,size,J,V,CDR3,DNA
.,once,TRBJ2-1,TRBV20-1,CSASLRDASKPHLFDEQFF,TGCAGTGCTAGTTTGCGGGACGCCAGCAAGCCCCACTTATTCGATGAGCAGTTCTTC
TRBD2,.,TRBJ2-2,TRBV5-1,CASSGLAGMNTGELFF,TGCGCCAGCAGCGGACTAGCGGGGATGAACACCGGGGAGCTGTTTTTT
.,.,TRBJ2-3,TRBV15,CATSRVISRFSTDTQYF,TGTGCCACCAGCAGAGTTATCAGCAGGTTCAGCACAGATACGCAGTATTTT
.,.,TRBJ2-3,TRBV29-1,CSVETFGSTDTQYF,TGCAGCGTTGAAACTTTCGGAAGCACAGATACGCAGTATTTT
.,once,TRBJ2-3,TRBV5-1,CASSLGGMHTDTQYF,TGCGCCAGCAGCTTGGGGGGGATGCACACAGATACGCAGTATTTT
.,.,TRBJ2-7,TRBV24-1,CATSAQGDEQYF,TGTGCCACCAGTGCTCAGGGTGACGAGCAGTACTTC
TRBD2,.,TRBJ2-7,TRBV11-2,CASSSPAGGAYEQYF,TGTGCCAGCAGCTCTCCAGCGGGAGGGGCCTACGAGCAGTACTTC
.,.,TRBJ1-5,TRBV19,CASSIPSYSNQPQHF,TGTGCCAGTAGTATTCCTTCTTATAGCAATCAGCCCCAGCATTTT
.,.,TRBJ2-6,TRBV19,CASSIGGLGANVLTF,TGTGCCAGTAGTATTGGGGGGTTGGGGGCCAACGTCCTGACTTTC
TRBD1,.,TRBJ1-1,TRBV7-9,CASSMGQGGVVAEAFF,TGTGCCAGCAGCATGGGACAGGGGGGCGTTGTGGCTGAAGCTTTCTTT
TRBD2,.,TRBJ2-5,TRBV4-1,CASSQGLAGLGETQYF,TGCGCCAGCAGCCAGGGACTAGCGGGACTTGGCGAGACCCAGTACTTC
.,.,TRBJ2-3,TRBV14,CASSQDQGYTDTQYF,TGTGCCAGCAGCCAAGACCAGGGATACACAGATACGCAGTATTTT
TRBD2,.,TRBJ2-7,TRBV7-8,CASSFGTRRTTSYEQYF,TGTGCCAGCAGCTTCGGGACTAGGAGGACCACCTCCTACGAGCAGTACTTC
TRBD2,.,TRBJ2-3,TRBV6-5,CASSPSGGTDTQYF,TGTGCCAGCAGCCCGTCGGGGGGGACAGATACGCAGTATTTT
TRBD1,.,TRBJ1-2,TRBV30,CAWNQGGGYTF,TGTGCCTGGAATCAGGGGGGTGGCTACACCTTC